This TCR beta chain was found in a study of Graves' ophthalmopathy and Graves' hyperthyroidism. Amplification of the TCR beta CDR3 regions used RNA transcripts (as template). HTBI-primed first-round RT-PCR preceded second-round multiplex PCR. TCRdb analysed the multiplex PCR reads with MiXCR anew, one entry per CDR3 protein. The table lists around 170,000 distinct CDR3 sequences, 30% to 45% of them singletons. The germline V gene has CDR1 MDHEN and CDR2 SYDVKM. This CDR3 contains 15 residues. Trimming shortened V by 6 bases and J by 3 bases, and 18 bases separated the two germline ends. For donors with ophthalmopathy, the disease showed moderate-to-severe activity, reached CAS ≥3 and NOSPECS ≥4, and had lasted under 3 months. Uncontrolled infections, pregnancy, lactation or other autoimmune diseases led to patient exclusion. This clonotype was detected only once.

This sequence was found in a woman aged 35 to 49 with Graves' ophthalmopathy. Sequencing used peripheral blood. The rearrangement joins TRBV28 to TRBJ2-7; D may correspond to TRBD1 or TRBD2 (5 bases each). CDR3 DNA: TGTGCCAGCAGCCCCACAGGAGGACGGGGCTACGAGCAGTACTTC. It is translated as CASSPTGGRGYEQYF.